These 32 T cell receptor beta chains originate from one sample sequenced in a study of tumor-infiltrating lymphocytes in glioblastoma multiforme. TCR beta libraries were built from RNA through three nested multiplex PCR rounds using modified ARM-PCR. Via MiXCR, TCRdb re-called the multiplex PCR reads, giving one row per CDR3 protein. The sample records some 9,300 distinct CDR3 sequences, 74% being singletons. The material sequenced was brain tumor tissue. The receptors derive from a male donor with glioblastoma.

The CDR3 spells CSASGQGSISYEQYF. The CDR3 bases are TGCAGTGCTTCGGGACAGGGGTCCATCTCCTACGAGCAGTACTTC. This rearrangement joins TRBV20-1 to TRBJ2-7, with 10 nucleotides matching TRBD1. V trimming: 5 bases; J trimming: 0 bases; junction bases outside the gene matches: 7. The CDR3 covers 15 residues. CDR1 and CDR2 (germline): DFQATT, SNEGSKA (reference sequence).

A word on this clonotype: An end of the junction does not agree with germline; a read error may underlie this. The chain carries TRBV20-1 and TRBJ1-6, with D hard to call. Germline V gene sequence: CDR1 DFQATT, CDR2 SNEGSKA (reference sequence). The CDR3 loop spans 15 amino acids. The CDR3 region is CSPRGRGSVNSSLHF. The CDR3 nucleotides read TGCAGTCCCAGAGGGCGGGGTTCCGTGAATTCATCCCTCCACTTT.

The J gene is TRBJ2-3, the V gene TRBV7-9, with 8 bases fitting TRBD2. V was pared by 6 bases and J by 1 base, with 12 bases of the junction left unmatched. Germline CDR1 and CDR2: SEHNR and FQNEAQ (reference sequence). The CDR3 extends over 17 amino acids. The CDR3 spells CASRSTAGLVGTDTQYF. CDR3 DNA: TGTGCCAGCAGATCAACGGCGGGACTAGTAGGCACAGATACGCAGTATTTT.

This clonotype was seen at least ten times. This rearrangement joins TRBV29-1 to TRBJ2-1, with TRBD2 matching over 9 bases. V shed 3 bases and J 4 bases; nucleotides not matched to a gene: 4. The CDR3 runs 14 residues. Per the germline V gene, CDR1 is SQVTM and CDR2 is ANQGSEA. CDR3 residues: CSVDGLAGYNEQFF. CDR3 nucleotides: TGCAGCGTTGATGGGCTAGCGGGATACAATGAGCAGTTCTTC.

The CDR3 nucleotides read TGCAGCGTTGGGGGGCGGCAGGAGGGCAATGATCACTTCTTC. Protein sequence: CSVGGRQEGNDHFF. The V and J genes are TRBV29-1 and TRBJ2-1, with D tentatively TRBD1 or TRBD2 (6 bases each). V lost 4 bases, J lost 16 bases, and 26 bases lay in between. The CDR3 runs 14 residues. Looked up from germline, CDR1 is SQVTM and CDR2 is ANQGSEA.

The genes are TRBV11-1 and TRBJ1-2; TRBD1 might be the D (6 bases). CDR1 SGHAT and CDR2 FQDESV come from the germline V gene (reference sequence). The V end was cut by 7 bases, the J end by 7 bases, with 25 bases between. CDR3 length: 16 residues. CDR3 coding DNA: TGTGCCAGCAAGGATCTCAGACAGGCGAATGGCTGTGGCTACACCTTC. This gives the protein CASKDLRQANGCGYTF.

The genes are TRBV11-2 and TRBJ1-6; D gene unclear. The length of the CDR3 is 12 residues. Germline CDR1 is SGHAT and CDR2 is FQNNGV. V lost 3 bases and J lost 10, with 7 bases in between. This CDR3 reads CASSFTGSPLHF. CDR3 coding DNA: TGTGCCAGCAGCTTTACCGGGTCACCCCTCCACTTT.

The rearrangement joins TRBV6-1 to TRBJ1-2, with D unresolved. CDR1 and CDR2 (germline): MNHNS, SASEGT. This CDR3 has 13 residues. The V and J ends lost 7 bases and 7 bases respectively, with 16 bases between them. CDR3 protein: CASTLKNKGGYTF. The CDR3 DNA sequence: TGTGCCAGCACCCTTAAAAATAAGGGTGGCTACACCTTC.

The DNA of the CDR3 is TGCAAGGTCCAAGCTAGCGACTCCTACGAGCAGTACTTC. It codes for CKVQASDSYEQYF. This chain uses TRBV29-1 with TRBJ2-7; possible D gene TRBD2, 6 bases. The germline gives CDR1 SQVTM, CDR2 ANQGSEA. The CDR3 length is 13 residues.

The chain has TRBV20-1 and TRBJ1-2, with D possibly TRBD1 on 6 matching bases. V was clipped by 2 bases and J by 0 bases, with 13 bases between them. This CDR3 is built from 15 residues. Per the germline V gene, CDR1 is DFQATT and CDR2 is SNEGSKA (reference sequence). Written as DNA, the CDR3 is TGCAGTGCTAGACTGGGGGGCTCAACTAACTATGGCTACACCTTC. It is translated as CSARLGGSTNYGYTF.

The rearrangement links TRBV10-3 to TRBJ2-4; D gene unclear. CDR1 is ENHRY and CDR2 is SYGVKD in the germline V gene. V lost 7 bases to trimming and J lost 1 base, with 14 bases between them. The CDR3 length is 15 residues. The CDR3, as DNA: TGTGCCATCATTCCTTCCGGGTGGGCCAAAAACATTCAGTACTTC. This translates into CAIIPSGWAKNIQYF.

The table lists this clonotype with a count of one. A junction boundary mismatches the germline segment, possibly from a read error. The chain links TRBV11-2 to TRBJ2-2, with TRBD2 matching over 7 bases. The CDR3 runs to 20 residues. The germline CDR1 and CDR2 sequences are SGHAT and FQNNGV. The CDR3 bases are TGTGCCAGCATCCCCTCATTCGTCCAAGGGCTAGCGGTAAACACCGGGGAGCTTTTTTTT. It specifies CASIPSFVQGLAVNTGELFF.

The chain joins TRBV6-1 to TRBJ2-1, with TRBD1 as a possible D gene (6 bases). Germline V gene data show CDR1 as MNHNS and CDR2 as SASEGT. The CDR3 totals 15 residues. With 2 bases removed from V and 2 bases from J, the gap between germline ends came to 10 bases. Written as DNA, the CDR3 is TGTGCCAGCAGTGAAAGGCCAGGGGCCTACAATGAGCAGTTCTTC. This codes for CASSERPGAYNEQFF.

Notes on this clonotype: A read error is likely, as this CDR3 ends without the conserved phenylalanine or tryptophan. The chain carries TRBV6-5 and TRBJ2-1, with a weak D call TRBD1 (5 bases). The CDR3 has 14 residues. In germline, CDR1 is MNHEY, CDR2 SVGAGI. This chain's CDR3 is CASNYRPGFGEQFL. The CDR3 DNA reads TGTGCCAGCAATTACAGGCCGGGCTTCGGTGAGCAGTTCCTC.

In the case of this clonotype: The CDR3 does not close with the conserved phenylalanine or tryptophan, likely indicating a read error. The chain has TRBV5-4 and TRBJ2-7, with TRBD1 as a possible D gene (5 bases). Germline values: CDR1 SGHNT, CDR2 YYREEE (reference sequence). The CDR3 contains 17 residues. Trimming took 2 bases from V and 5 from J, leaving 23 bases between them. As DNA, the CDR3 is TGTGCCAGCAGCTTAAAAGGATACAGGAGCCCTTGGAACGAGCAGTACTCC. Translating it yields CASSLKGYRSPWNEQYS.

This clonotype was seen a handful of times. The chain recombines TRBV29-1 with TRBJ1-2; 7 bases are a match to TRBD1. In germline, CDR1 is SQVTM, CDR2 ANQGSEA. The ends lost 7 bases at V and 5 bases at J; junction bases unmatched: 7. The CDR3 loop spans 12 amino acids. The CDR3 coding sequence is TGCAGCGCACACACAGGGGTATATGGCTACACCTTC. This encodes CSAHTGVYGYTF.

The CDR3 here is CASSAGTGGTVYGYTF. Written as DNA, the CDR3 is TGTGCCAGCAGCGCCGGGACAGGGGGAACAGTCTATGGCTACACCTTC. The rearrangement uses TRBV5-4 and TRBJ1-2, with 11 bases lining up with TRBD1. CDR1 is SGHNT, CDR2 YYREEE, per germline (reference sequence). The CDR3 is made up of 16 amino acids. The V segment lost 4 bases and the J segment 4 bases; nucleotides outside the gene matches: 9.

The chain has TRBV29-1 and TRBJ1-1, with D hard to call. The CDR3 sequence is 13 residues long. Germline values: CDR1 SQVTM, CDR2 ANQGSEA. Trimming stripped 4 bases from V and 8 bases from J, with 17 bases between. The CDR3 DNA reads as TGCAGCGTTGCAGAACAGAGGGCGAGGGAAGCTTTCTTT. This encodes CSVAEQRAREAFF. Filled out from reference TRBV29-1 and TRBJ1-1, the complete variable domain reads SAVISQKPSRDICQRGTSLTIQCQVDSQVTMMFWYRQQPGQSLTLIATANQGSEATYESGFVIDKFPISRPNLTFSTLTVSNMSPEDSSIYLCSVAEQRAREAFFGQGTRLTVV.

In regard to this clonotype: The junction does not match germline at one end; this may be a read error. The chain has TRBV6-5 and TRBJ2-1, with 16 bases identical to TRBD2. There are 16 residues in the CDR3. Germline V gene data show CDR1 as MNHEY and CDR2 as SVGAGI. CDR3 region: CASSNSGTSGRGEQFF. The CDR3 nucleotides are TGTGCCAGCAGTAACTCCGGGACTAGCGGGAGGGGCGAGCAGTTCTTC.

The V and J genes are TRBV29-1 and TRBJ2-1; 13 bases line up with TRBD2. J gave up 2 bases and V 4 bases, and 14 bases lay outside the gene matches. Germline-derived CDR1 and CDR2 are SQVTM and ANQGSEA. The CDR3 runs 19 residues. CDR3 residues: CSVVPGALAGGLAYNEQFF. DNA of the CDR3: TGCAGCGTTGTACCGGGAGCACTAGCGGGGGGGCTTGCCTACAATGAGCAGTTCTTC.

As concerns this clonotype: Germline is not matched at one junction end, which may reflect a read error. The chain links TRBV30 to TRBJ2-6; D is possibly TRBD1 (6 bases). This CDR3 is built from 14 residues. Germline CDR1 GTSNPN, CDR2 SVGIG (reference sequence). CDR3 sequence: CACTGCSGANALTF. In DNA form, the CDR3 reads TGTGCCTGCACAGGGTGCTCTGGGGCCAACGCCCTGACGTTC.

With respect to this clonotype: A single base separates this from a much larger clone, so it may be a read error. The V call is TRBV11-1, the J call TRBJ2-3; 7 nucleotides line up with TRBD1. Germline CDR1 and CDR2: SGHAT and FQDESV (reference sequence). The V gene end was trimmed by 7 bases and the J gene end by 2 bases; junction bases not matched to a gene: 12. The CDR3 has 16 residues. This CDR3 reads CASIFFGQVDTDTQYF. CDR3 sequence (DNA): TGTGCCAGCATCTTTTTCGGACAGGTAGACACAGATACGCAGTATTTT.

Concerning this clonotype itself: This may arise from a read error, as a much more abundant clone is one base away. The CDR3 sequence is CSVSAGNCEQYF. The CDR3 coding sequence is TGCAGCGTATCAGCAGGGAACTGCGAGCAGTACTTC. The V call is TRBV29-1, the J call TRBJ2-7, with D possibly matching TRBD1 (5 bases). CDR3 length equals 12 residues. Germline-derived CDR1 and CDR2 are SQVTM and ANQGSEA. V lost 6 bases and J 6 bases, leaving 15 bases between the germline ends.

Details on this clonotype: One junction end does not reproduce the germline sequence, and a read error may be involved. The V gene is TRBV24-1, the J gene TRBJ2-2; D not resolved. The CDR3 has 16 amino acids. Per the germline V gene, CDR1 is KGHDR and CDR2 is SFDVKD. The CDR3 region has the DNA TGTGCCACCATTGAGGTTTGGCCTACGAACACCAGGGAGCTGTTTTTT. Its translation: CATIEVWPTNTRELFF.

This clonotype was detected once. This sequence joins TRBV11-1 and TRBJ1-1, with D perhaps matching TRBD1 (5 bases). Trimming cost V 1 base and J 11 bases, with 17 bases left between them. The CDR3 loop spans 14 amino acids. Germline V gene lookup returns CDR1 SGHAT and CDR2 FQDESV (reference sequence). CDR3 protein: CASSLEGWESEAFF. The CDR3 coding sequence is TGTGCCAGCAGCTTAGAGGGGTGGGAAAGTGAGGCTTTCTTT.

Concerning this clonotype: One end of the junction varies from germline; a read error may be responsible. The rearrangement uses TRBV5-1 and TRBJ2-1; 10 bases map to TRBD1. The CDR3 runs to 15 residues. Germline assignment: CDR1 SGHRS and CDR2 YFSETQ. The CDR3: CASSPGTGAYNKQFF. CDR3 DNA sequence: TGCGCCAGCAGCCCTGGGACAGGGGCCTACAATAAGCAGTTCTTC.

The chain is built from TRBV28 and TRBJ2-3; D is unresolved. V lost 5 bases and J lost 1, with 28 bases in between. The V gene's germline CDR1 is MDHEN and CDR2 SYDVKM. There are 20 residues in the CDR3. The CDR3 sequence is CASSTRTSKKKVTGTDTQYF. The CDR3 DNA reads TGTGCCAGCAGTACCAGAACGTCGAAAAAAAAGGTTACCGGCACAGATACGCAGTATTTT.

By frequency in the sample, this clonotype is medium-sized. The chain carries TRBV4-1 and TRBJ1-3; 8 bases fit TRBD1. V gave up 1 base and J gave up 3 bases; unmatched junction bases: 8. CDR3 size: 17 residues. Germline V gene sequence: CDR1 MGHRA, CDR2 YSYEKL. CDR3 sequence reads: CASSQVVETGVGNTIYF. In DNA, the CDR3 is TGCGCCAGCAGCCAAGTTGTTGAGACAGGGGTTGGAAACACCATATATTTT.

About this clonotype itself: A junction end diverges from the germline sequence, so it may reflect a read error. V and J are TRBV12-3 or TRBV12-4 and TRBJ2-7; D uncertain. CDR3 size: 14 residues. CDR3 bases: TGTGCCAACAGTCCGCGAATGTCCACCTACGAGCAGTACTTC. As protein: CANSPRMSTYEQYF.

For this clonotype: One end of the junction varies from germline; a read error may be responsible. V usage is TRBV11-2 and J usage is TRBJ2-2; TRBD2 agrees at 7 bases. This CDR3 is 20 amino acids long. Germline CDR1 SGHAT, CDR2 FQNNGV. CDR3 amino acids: CESTPSFGQGLAVNTGEMFF. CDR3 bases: TGTGAGAGCACCCCCTCATTCGGCCAAGGGCTAGCGGTAAACACCGGGGAGATGTTTTTT. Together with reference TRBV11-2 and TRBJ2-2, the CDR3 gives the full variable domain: EAGVAQSPRYKIIEKRQSVAFWCNPISGHATLYWYQQILGQGPKLLIQFQNNGVVDDSQLPKDRFSAERLKGVDSTLKIQPAKLEDSAVYLCESTPSFGQGLAVNTGEMFFGEGSRLTVL.

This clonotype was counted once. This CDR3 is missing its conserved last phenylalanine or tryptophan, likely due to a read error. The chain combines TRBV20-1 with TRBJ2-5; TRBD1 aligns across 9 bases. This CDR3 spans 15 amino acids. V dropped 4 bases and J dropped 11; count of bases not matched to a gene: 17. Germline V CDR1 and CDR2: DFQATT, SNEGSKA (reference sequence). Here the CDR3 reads CSAIRTGAYQATQYL. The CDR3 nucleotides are TGCAGTGCTATTCGGACAGGGGCGTACCAAGCGACTCAGTACTTG.

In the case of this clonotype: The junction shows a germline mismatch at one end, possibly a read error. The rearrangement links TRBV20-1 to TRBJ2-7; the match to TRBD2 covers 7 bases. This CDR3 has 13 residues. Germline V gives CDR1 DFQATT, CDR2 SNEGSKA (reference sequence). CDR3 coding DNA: TGCAGTGCCGCAGAGCGGGAACCCTACGAGCGGTACTTC. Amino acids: CSAAEREPYERYF.